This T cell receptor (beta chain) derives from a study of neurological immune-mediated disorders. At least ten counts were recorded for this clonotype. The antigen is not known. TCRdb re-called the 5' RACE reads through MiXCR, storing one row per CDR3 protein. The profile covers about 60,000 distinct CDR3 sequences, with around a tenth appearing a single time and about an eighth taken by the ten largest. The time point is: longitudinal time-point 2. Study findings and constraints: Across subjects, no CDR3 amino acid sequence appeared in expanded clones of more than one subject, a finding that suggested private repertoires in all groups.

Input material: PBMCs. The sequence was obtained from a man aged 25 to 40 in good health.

The CDR3: CASSDTGGTVDEQYF. CDR3 in DNA: TGTGCCAGCAGTGACACCGGTGGGACCGTGGACGAGCAGTACTTC. The V call is TRBV6-1, the J call TRBJ2-7; the D call may be TRBD1 or TRBD2 (5 bases each). V shed 3 bases and J shed 5 bases, with 17 bases lying between them. This CDR3 is 15 amino acids long. CDR1 is MNHNS and CDR2 is SASEGT in the germline V gene.